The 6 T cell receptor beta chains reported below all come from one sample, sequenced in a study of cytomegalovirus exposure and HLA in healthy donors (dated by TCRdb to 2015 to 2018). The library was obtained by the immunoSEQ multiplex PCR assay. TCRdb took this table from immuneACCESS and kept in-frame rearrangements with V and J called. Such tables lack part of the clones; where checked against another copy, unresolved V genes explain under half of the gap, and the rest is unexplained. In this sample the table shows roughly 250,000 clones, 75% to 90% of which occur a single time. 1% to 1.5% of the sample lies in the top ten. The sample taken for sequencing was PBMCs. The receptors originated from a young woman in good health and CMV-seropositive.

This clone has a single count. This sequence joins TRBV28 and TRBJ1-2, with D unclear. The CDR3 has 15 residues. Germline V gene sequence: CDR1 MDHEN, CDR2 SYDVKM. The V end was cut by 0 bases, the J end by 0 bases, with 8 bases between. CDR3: CASSLWAASNYGYTF. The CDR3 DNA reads TGTGCCAGCAGTTTATGGGCGGCCTCTAACTATGGCTACACCTTC.

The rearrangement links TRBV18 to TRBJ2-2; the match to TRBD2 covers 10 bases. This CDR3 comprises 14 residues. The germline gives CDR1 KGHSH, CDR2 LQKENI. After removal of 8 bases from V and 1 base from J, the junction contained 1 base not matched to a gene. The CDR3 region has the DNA TGTGCCAGCCGGACTAGCGGGAACACCGGGGAGCTGTTTTTT. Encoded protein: CASRTSGNTGELFF.

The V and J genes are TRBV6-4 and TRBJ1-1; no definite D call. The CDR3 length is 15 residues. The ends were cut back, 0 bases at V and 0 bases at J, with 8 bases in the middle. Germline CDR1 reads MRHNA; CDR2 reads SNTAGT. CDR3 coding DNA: TGTGCCAGCAGTGACTCTCACGGGGTGAACACTGAAGCTTTCTTT. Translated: CASSDSHGVNTEAFF.

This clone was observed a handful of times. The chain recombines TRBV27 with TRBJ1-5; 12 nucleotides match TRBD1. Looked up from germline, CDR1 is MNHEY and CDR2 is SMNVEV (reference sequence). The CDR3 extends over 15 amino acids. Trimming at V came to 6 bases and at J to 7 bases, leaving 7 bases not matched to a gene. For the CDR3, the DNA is TGTGCCAGCAGACCCGGGACAGGGGGCAGCCAGCCCCAGCATTTT. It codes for CASRPGTGGSQPQHF.

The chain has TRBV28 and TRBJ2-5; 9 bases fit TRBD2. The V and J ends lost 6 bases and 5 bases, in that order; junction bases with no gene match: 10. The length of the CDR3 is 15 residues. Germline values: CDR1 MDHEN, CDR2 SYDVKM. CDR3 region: CASSFVAGERETQYF. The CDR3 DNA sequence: TGTGCCAGCAGCTTCGTAGCGGGAGAACGTGAGACCCAGTACTTC.

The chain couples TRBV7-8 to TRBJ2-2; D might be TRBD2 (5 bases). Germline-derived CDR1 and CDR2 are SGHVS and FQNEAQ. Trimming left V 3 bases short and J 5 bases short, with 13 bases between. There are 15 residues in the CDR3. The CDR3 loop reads CASSFMRVGTGELFF. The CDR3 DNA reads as TGTGCCAGCAGCTTTATGAGGGTCGGGACCGGGGAGCTGTTTTTT.